This T cell receptor (beta chain) was found in a study of blood T cells in healthy people across ages (dated by TCRdb to about 2015). Regarding the research as a whole: In model experiments, template switching captured about one uniquely barcoded TCR beta cDNA molecule for every two T cells. To track age-related changes in TCR beta repertoire diversity, the study relied on deep sequencing normalized with unique cDNA molecular identifiers. For two donors (one aged 18 to 30 and one aged 80 or older), the study analyzed two additional independent replicas of 1 million unique cDNA reads from the same blood draw. Donors of different ages were randomly distributed across sequencing lanes to avoid experimental bias. Donors were grouped into four age groups: young (average roughly 16 years), middle-aged (39), aged (62) and long-lived (just over 80). The study at large found these results: Donor CMV infection status was unknown, potentially confounding age-related changes in expanded clonotypes. As age increased, observed TCR beta diversity per million T cells dropped in a roughly linear way, and a significant reduction was already evident by age about 40. Estimates of total diversity based on one million sequenced T cells were regarded as lower bounds and as underestimates. The long-lived group showed more naive CD4+ T cells, fewer expanded clones and increased TCR diversity than the aged group, suggesting age selection. A strong correlation was found between observed TCR beta diversity and the percentage of naive T cells measured by flow cytometry. Conclusive comparison of naive and antigen-experienced compartments was prevented by the profiling of bulk unsorted PBMCs.

As for this clonotype: This receptor's antigen is unknown. No clone much larger than this one lies a single base away; base qualities are absent.

The donors were roughly 38 Caucasian individuals from Russia, aged roughly 6 to 100 years, who were systemically healthy. Each donor gave ten milliliters of peripheral blood, collected into EDTA-treated Vacutainer tubes. PBMCs were isolated by Ficoll-Paque density-gradient centrifugation, with at least 6 million obtained per sample. Total RNA was extracted from PBMCs with Trizol reagent, with at least 6 micrograms obtained per sample. For every donor, an aliquot of PBMCs went through flow cytometry to measure the percentages of naive CD45RAhigh/CD27high T cells. Libraries came from 5' RACE. Sequencing took place on an Illumina HiSeq 2500. The second PCR ran for about 6 to 12 cycles and used a J-beta primer mix along with a sample-barcoded 5' primer. A unique molecular identifier was introduced onto each TCR beta cDNA molecule by a template-switch 5' adaptor carrying 12 random nucleotides. Each sample yielded at least 2.5 million CDR3-containing paired-end reads. First-strand cDNA was synthesized from all RNA with the Mint cDNA synthesis kit, primed by a TRBC-specific oligonucleotide. Following uracil-DNA glycosylase treatment, all cDNA underwent a first 18-cycle PCR with the universal primers M1SS and BC2_uni_R. In the original analysis: For normalization, 1 million high-quality reads, each with a distinct molecular identifier, were randomly selected from each sample. Instead of being binned into consensus sequences, reads that shared molecular identifiers were thrown out. CDR3 identification, clonotype clustering and error correction used MiTCR with a Q25 quality threshold and the strictest error-elimination algorithm. A nonparametric unseen species model using Euler transformation provided a lower-bound estimate of total TCR beta diversity. TCRdb applied fastp at Q25 and MiXCR to the public reads, then kept only in-frame beta chains. A single entry per CDR3 protein holds the most common genes and DNA from its merged rows. V and J calls and clone size were set by TCRdb, not the authors. This sample gives hundreds of thousands of distinct CDR3 sequences in total; more than 20% of them show up just once. Roughly 3.6% of the sample comes from the top ten.

The specimen sequenced was blood. The clonotype was recovered from a man aged 65 to 79 in good health.

The DNA sequence reads TGCAGCGCCGTAGAGGGGGCGTCTGGAAACACCATATATTTT. This encodes CSAVEGASGNTIYF. This chain is built from TRBV29-1 and TRBJ1-3; 7 nucleotides in the junction match TRBD1. CDR1 SQVTM and CDR2 ANQGSEA are derived from the germline V gene. The CDR3 numbers 14 residues from cysteine through phenylalanine. The DNA shown is the 42-base CDR3, in frame from base 1. The V end gives up 7 bases and the J end 1 base, leaving 7 bases in the junction not matched to a gene.